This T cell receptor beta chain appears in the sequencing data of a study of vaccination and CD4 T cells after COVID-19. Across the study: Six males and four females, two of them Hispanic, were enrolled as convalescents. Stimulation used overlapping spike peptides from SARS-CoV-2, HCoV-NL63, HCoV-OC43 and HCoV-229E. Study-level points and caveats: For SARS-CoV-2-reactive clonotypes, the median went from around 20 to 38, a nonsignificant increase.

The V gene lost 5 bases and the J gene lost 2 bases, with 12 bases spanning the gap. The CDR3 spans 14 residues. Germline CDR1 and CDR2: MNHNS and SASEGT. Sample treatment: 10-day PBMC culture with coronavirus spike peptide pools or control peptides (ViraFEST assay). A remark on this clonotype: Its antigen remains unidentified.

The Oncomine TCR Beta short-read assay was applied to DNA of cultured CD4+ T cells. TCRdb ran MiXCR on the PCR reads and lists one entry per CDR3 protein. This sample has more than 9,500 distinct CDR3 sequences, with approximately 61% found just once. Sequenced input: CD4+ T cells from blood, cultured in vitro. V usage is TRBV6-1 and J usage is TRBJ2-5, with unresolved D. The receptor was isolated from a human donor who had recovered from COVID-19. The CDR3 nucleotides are TGTGCCAGCAGTACCTTACCGGTACAAGAGACCCAGTACTTC. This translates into CASSTLPVQETQYF.